This T cell receptor beta chain was sequenced in a study of T cells in Graves' hyperthyroidism and ophthalmopathy. V was cut by 7 bases and J by 4 bases, with 16 bases left in between. Germline V CDR1 and CDR2: SQVTM, ANQGSEA. The CDR3 is 13 amino acids. Authors of the study amplified TCR beta CDR3 regions from RNA transcripts. Carried out on the TCR CDR3, a first-round RT-PCR used the HTBI primer set. A single record per CDR3 protein comes from TCRdb applying MiXCR to the multiplex PCR reads. The sample yields 800,000 or so distinct CDR3 sequences, 38% seen once. This clonotype was obtained from a man younger than 30 with Graves' hyperthyroidism. What was sequenced was blood. The V call is TRBV29-1, the J call TRBJ1-1; no definite D call. The CDR3 reads CSARTGDGTEAFF. CDR3 nucleotides: TGCAGCGCGCGGACGGGAGACGGCACTGAAGCTTTCTTT.